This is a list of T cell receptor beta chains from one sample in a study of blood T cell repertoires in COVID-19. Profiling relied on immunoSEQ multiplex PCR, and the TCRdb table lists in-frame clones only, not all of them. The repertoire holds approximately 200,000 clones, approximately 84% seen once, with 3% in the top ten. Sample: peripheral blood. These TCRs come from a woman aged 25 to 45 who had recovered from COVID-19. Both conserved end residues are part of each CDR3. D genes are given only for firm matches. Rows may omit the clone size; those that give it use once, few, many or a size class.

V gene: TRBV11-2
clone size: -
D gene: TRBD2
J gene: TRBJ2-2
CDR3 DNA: TGTGCCAGCAGCGTCTCCGGGGGGGCGAATAGTGGGGAGCTGTTTTTT
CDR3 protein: CASSVSGGANSGELFF

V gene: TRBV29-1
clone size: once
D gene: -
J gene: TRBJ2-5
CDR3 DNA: TGCAGCGTTGTCATCAGGGGCGGTCAAGAGACCCAGTACTTC
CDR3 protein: CSVVIRGGQETQYF

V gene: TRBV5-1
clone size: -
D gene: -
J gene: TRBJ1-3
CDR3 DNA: TGCGCCAGCAGCATCGGGACAACAAGCTCTGGAAACACCATATATTTT
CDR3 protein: CASSIGTTSSGNTIYF

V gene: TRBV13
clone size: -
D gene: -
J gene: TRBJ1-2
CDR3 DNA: TGTGCCAGCAGCCCATACTCAGGTTCTCCTGGCTACACCTTC
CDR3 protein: CASSPYSGSPGYTF

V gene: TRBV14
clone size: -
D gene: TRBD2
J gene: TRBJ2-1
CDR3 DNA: TGTGCCAGCAGCCAAAGGAAGGCGGGAGACACCTACAATGAGCAGTTCTTC
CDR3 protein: CASSQRKAGDTYNEQFF

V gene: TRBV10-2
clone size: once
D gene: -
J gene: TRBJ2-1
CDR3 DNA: TGCGCCAGTACCCCTAGCGCCTGGCATTTTGAGCAGTTCTTC
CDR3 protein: CASTPSAWHFEQFF

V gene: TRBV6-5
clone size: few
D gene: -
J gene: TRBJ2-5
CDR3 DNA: TGTGCCAGCATTCCGGGACACCTCCAAGAGACCCAGTACTTC
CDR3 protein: CASIPGHLQETQYF

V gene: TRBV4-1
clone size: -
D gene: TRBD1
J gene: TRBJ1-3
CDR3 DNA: TGCGCCAGCAGCCACAACCGCCTCGGCAGGGGGTCTGGAAACACCATATATTTT
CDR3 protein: CASSHNRLGRGSGNTIYF

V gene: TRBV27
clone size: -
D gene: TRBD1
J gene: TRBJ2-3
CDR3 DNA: TGTGCCAGCACCCGACCGGACAGGGGAACAGATACGCAGTATTTT
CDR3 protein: CASTRPDRGTDTQYF

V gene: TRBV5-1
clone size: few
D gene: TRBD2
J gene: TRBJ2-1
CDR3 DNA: TGCGCCAGCAGCTTGCCTAGCGGGAGTCTCTCCTACAATGAGCAGTTCTTC
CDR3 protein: CASSLPSGSLSYNEQFF

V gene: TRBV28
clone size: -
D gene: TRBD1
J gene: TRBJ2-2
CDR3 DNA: TGTGCCAGCAGCACCCGACAGGGGTTCGACACCGGGGAGCTGTTTTTT
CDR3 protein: CASSTRQGFDTGELFF

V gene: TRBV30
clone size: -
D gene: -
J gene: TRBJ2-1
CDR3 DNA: TGTGCCTACGGGAGCCAGTCCTACAATGAGCAGTTCTTC
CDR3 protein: CAYGSQSYNEQFF

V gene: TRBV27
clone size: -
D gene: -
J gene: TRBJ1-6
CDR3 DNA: TGTGCCAGCAGTCAAGGACTGCGTAATTCACCCCTCCACTTT
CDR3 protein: CASSQGLRNSPLHF

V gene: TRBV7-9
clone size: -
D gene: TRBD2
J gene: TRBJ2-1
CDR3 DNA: TGTGCCAGCAGTCAAGGGCCTTTCGGAGCGGGAAGGTACAATGAGCAGTTCTTC
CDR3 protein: CASSQGPFGAGRYNEQFF

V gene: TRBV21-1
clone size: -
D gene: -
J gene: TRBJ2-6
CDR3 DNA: TGTGCCAGCAGCTGGACAGGGCCCCTCAGCTCTGGGGCCAACGTCCTGACTTTC
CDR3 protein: CASSWTGPLSSGANVLTF

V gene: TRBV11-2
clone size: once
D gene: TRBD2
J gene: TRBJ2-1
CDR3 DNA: TGTGCCAGCAGCTTTCGAGGCGCCGGGACTAACTCCTACAATGAGCAGTTCTTC
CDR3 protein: CASSFRGAGTNSYNEQFF

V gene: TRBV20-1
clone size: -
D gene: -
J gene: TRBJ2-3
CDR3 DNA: TGCAGTGCTAGTGAAGCAGGGGCAGATACGCAGTATTTT
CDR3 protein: CSASEAGADTQYF

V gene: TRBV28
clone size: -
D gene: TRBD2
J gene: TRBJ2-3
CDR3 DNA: TGTGCCAGCAGTACAAAACCCCGGGGGAGGGCCTGGGATACGCAGTATTTT
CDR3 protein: CASSTKPRGRAWDTQYF